This is a list of T cell receptor beta chains from one sample in a study of CD8 T cells in acute hepatitis C reinfection. The protocol was immunoSEQ multiplex PCR, while the TCRdb copy is restricted to in-frame clones and leaves out a portion. The table shows 38,000 or so clones, with just under 90% occurring only once. The sequenced material came from naive CD8+ T cells from PBMCs. Source of these receptors: a man aged 30 to 45 with chronic hepatitis C. Each CDR3 is given with its conserved first and last residue. D genes are given only for firm matches. Part of the rows lack a size; the others show once, few, many or a class for expanded clones.

cdr3_aa: CASSQSPNTEAFF
cdr3_nt: TGCGCCAGCAGCCAATCTCCGAACACTGAAGCTTTCTTT
clone_size: -
d_call: -
j_call: TRBJ1-1
v_call: TRBV4-3

cdr3_aa: CASSLAISPEQYF
cdr3_nt: TGTGCCAGCAGCTTAGCTATAAGTCCCGAGCAGTACTTC
clone_size: -
d_call: -
j_call: TRBJ2-7
v_call: TRBV7-8

cdr3_aa: CASSEIGTNEKLFF
cdr3_nt: TGTGCCAGCAGTGAAATAGGAACTAATGAAAAACTGTTTTTT
clone_size: -
d_call: -
j_call: TRBJ1-4
v_call: TRBV6-5

cdr3_aa: CASGPSSGANVLTF
cdr3_nt: TGTGCTAGTGGTCCGAGCTCTGGGGCCAACGTCCTGACTTTC
clone_size: -
d_call: -
j_call: TRBJ2-6
v_call: TRBV12-5

cdr3_aa: CASSLQEVNEQFF
cdr3_nt: TGTGCCAGCAGCTTACAGGAGGTCAATGAGCAGTTCTTC
clone_size: once
d_call: -
j_call: TRBJ2-1
v_call: TRBV7-6

cdr3_aa: CASSMGGLEAFF
cdr3_nt: TGTGCCAGTAGTATGGGAGGGCTTGAAGCTTTCTTT
clone_size: -
d_call: -
j_call: TRBJ1-1
v_call: TRBV19

cdr3_aa: CASTPGTGNTEAFF
cdr3_nt: TGTGCCAGTACTCCCGGGACTGGGAACACTGAAGCTTTCTTT
clone_size: -
d_call: -
j_call: TRBJ1-1
v_call: TRBV19

cdr3_aa: CASSLTGGHYNEQFF
cdr3_nt: TGTGCCAGCAGCTTGACAGGGGGTCACTACAATGAGCAGTTCTTC
clone_size: -
d_call: TRBD1
j_call: TRBJ2-1
v_call: TRBV6-5

cdr3_aa: CASRGFSGGAPYEQYF
cdr3_nt: TGTGCCAGCAGGGGATTTAGCGGGGGGGCCCCCTACGAGCAGTACTTC
clone_size: -
d_call: TRBD2
j_call: TRBJ2-7
v_call: TRBV2

cdr3_aa: CASSLDFRNTEAFF
cdr3_nt: TGTGCCAGCAGCTTAGATTTCCGGAACACTGAAGCTTTCTTT
clone_size: -
d_call: -
j_call: TRBJ1-1
v_call: TRBV7-8

cdr3_aa: CALNPRGSYEQYF
cdr3_nt: TGTGCCCTTAATCCCCGGGGATCCTACGAGCAGTACTTC
clone_size: -
d_call: -
j_call: TRBJ2-7
v_call: TRBV30

cdr3_aa: CAISESLQEGYGYTF
cdr3_nt: TGTGCCATCAGTGAGTCGTTACAGGAGGGGTATGGCTACACCTTC
clone_size: -
d_call: -
j_call: TRBJ1-2
v_call: TRBV10-3

cdr3_aa: CASSLDWSTGELFF
cdr3_nt: TGTGCCAGCAGCTTGGACTGGTCCACCGGGGAGCTGTTTTTT
clone_size: once
d_call: -
j_call: TRBJ2-2
v_call: TRBV11-2

cdr3_aa: CSVGGFGVNSYEQYF
cdr3_nt: TGCAGCGTTGGGGGATTTGGCGTCAACTCCTACGAGCAGTACTTC
clone_size: -
d_call: -
j_call: TRBJ2-7
v_call: TRBV29-1

cdr3_aa: CASSEGETQYF
cdr3_nt: TGTGCCAGCAGTGAAGGGGAGACCCAGTACTTC
clone_size: -
d_call: -
j_call: TRBJ2-5
v_call: TRBV25-1

cdr3_aa: CASSKRDRQGIHYEQYF
cdr3_nt: TGTGCCAGCAGCAAAAGGGATCGACAGGGGATACACTACGAGCAGTACTTC
clone_size: few
d_call: -
j_call: TRBJ2-7
v_call: TRBV21-1

cdr3_aa: CASSLDRTSGNTIYF
cdr3_nt: TGTGCCAGCAGCTTGGACAGGACTTCTGGAAACACCATATATTTT
clone_size: once
d_call: TRBD1
j_call: TRBJ1-3
v_call: TRBV7-9

cdr3_aa: CASSQEASGLRGNEQFF
cdr3_nt: TGCGCCAGCAGCCAAGAGGCTTCGGGGCTAAGGGGTAATGAGCAGTTCTTC
clone_size: -
d_call: -
j_call: TRBJ2-1
v_call: TRBV4-3

cdr3_aa: CAWSVLSVNYGYTF
cdr3_nt: TGTGCCTGGAGTGTACTATCGGTTAACTATGGCTACACCTTC
clone_size: -
d_call: -
j_call: TRBJ1-2
v_call: TRBV30

cdr3_aa: CASSSPRRTSGNTIYF
cdr3_nt: TGTGCCAGCAGCTCGCCCCGCAGGACCTCTGGAAACACCATATATTTT
clone_size: -
d_call: -
j_call: TRBJ1-3
v_call: TRBV5-6

cdr3_aa: CASRGANNEQFF
cdr3_nt: TGTGCCAGCAGAGGGGCCAACAATGAGCAGTTCTTC
clone_size: -
d_call: -
j_call: TRBJ2-1
v_call: TRBV9

cdr3_aa: CASSLEGTLTDTQYF
cdr3_nt: TGTGCCAGCAGCTTAGAAGGGACCCTCACAGATACGCAGTATTTT
clone_size: -
d_call: -
j_call: TRBJ2-3
v_call: TRBV7-8

cdr3_aa: CASFGGATYEQYF
cdr3_nt: TGTGCCAGCTTCGGGGGGGCCACCTACGAGCAGTACTTC
clone_size: -
d_call: TRBD2
j_call: TRBJ2-7
v_call: TRBV2

cdr3_aa: CASSLPPGGGTYNEQFF
cdr3_nt: TGTGCCAGCAGCTTACCCCCCGGGGGGGGGACCTACAATGAGCAGTTCTTC
clone_size: -
d_call: TRBD2
j_call: TRBJ2-1
v_call: TRBV7-9

cdr3_aa: CATSPWVGADTQYF
cdr3_nt: TGTGCCACCAGCCCCTGGGTAGGGGCAGATACGCAGTATTTT
clone_size: -
d_call: -
j_call: TRBJ2-3
v_call: TRBV15

cdr3_aa: CASSQEHLPYNEQFF
cdr3_nt: TGCGCCAGCAGCCAAGAACACCTTCCCTACAATGAGCAGTTCTTC
clone_size: -
d_call: -
j_call: TRBJ2-1
v_call: TRBV4-3

cdr3_aa: CASSESSQETQYF
cdr3_nt: TGTGCCAGCAGTGAGTCCAGCCAAGAGACCCAGTACTTC
clone_size: -
d_call: -
j_call: TRBJ2-5
v_call: TRBV25-1

cdr3_aa: CASSLVGTDYGYTF
cdr3_nt: TGTGCCAGCAGCTTAGTTGGGACGGACTATGGCTACACCTTC
clone_size: -
d_call: -
j_call: TRBJ1-2
v_call: TRBV7-9

cdr3_aa: CACLADSRTADEQFF
cdr3_nt: TGTGCCTGCCTCGCGGACTCCCGTACTGCGGATGAGCAGTTCTTC
clone_size: -
d_call: -
j_call: TRBJ2-1
v_call: TRBV30

cdr3_aa: CASSIGTGKGSPLHF
cdr3_nt: TGTGCCAGCAGCATCGGGACAGGGAAGGGTTCACCCCTCCACTTT
clone_size: -
d_call: TRBD1
j_call: TRBJ1-6
v_call: TRBV7-9

cdr3_aa: CASSLGSDYEQYF
cdr3_nt: TGCGCCAGCAGCTTGGGAAGCGACTACGAGCAGTACTTC
clone_size: once
d_call: -
j_call: TRBJ2-7
v_call: TRBV5-1

cdr3_aa: CASSPPTGTEQGSEQFF
cdr3_nt: TGTGCCAGCAGCCCCCCTACCGGGACAGAGCAGGGGAGTGAGCAGTTCTTC
clone_size: -
d_call: TRBD1
j_call: TRBJ2-1
v_call: TRBV11-2

cdr3_aa: CASRSRDQTTLGYNEQFF
cdr3_nt: TGTGCCAGCAGGAGCAGGGACCAAACAACCCTGGGGTACAATGAGCAGTTCTTC
clone_size: once
d_call: -
j_call: TRBJ2-1
v_call: TRBV5-8

cdr3_aa: CASSPTGGEIHEQFF
cdr3_nt: TGTGCCAGCAGCCCAACAGGGGGCGAAATCCATGAGCAGTTCTTC
clone_size: -
d_call: TRBD1
j_call: TRBJ2-1
v_call: TRBV7-3

cdr3_aa: CASSLHRGLIATNEKLFF
cdr3_nt: TGTGCCAGTAGTCTTCACAGGGGGCTCATAGCAACTAATGAAAAACTGTTTTTT
clone_size: once
d_call: TRBD1
j_call: TRBJ1-4
v_call: TRBV19

cdr3_aa: CASSSYRDRGPTNTEAFF
cdr3_nt: TGTGCCAGCAGCTCTTACCGGGACAGGGGGCCAACGAACACTGAAGCTTTCTTT
clone_size: once
d_call: TRBD1
j_call: TRBJ1-1
v_call: TRBV7-9

cdr3_aa: CSVLQGSGAFF
cdr3_nt: TGCAGCGTCCTGCAGGGCTCTGGAGCTTTCTTT
clone_size: few
d_call: -
j_call: TRBJ1-1
v_call: TRBV29-1

cdr3_aa: CASSLTPPTDKHTGELFF
cdr3_nt: TGTGCCAGCAGTTTAACCCCTCCGACAGATAAGCACACCGGGGAGCTGTTTTTT
clone_size: few
d_call: -
j_call: TRBJ2-2
v_call: TRBV27

cdr3_aa: CASSYGETQYF
cdr3_nt: TGTGCCAGCAGCTATGGGGAGACCCAGTACTTC
clone_size: -
d_call: -
j_call: TRBJ2-5
v_call: TRBV5-4